This T cell receptor (beta chain) was recorded in a study of response to subunit inactivated influenza vaccine. This clonotype was recorded at least ten times. As yet, its antigen is unknown. One entry per CDR3 protein, called by TCRdb with MiXCR from the RT-PCR reads. The top ten clones hold approximately 11% of a sample with 700,000 to 800,000 distinct CDR3 sequences, about 18% of them seen once. CDR1 and CDR2 (germline): ENHRY, SYGVKD. There are 13 residues in the CDR3. The junction had 2 bases not matched to a gene; V was cut back by 6 bases and J by 1 base. General observations from the study: T cells newly recruited by each seasonal influenza vaccination are few, the authors suggested.

This rearrangement joins TRBV10-3 to TRBJ2-7, with TRBD1 identical over 8 bases. The source material was PBMCs from blood, sampled roughly 5 days after vaccination. The sequence came from a middle-aged man who received an inactivated influenza vaccine. CDR3 nucleotides: TGTGCCATCAGCAGACAGGGGTCCTACGAGCAGTACTTC. It is translated as CAISRQGSYEQYF.